This entry concerns a single TCR beta chain. Authors' analysis steps: Amplification from reference gene primers served as the basis for estimated nucleated cell counts. Here immunoSEQ multiplex PCR was the method, and the copy in TCRdb shows in-frame clones only, minus some. V and J calls and clone size are as listed in that table; D and trimming were resolved from the DNA. The sample has about 220,000 clones; less than 90% are singletons. The data derive from a study of blood T cell repertoires in COVID-19. In the study overall: Samples taken during acute and convalescent COVID-19 were collected in the United States, Italy and Spain. PBMCs, B-cell-depleted T cells, or T cells provided the cDNA or gDNA that made up the material.

With V trimmed by 5 bases and J by 6 bases, 5 bases remained unmatched. CDR3 length equals 14 residues. The germline gives CDR1 LGHNA, CDR2 YSLEER. The chain couples TRBV4-3 to TRBJ1-5; 9 bases fit TRBD1. Sequencing was carried out using peripheral blood. This receptor was taken from a man aged 40-49 years with acute or convalescent COVID-19. The CDR3 region has the DNA TGCGCCAGCAGCGTCGACAGGGGGGGTCAGCCCCAGCATTTT. It yields the protein CASSVDRGGQPQHF.